The 30 T cell receptor beta chains below come from one sample, sequenced in a study of blood T cell repertoires in COVID-19. The repertoire was sequenced with immunoSEQ multiplex PCR; TCRdb's copy has only in-frame clones and lacks some. This sample has 250,000 to 300,000 clones, with approximately 90% found just once. Sequenced: PBMCs or T cells enriched from blood (not recorded which). These TCRs come from a woman aged 55-69 years in a cohort exposed to, infected with or recovered from COVID-19 (not recorded which).

This sequence joins TRBV10-1 and TRBJ2-7; possible D gene TRBD2, 5 bases. The CDR3 covers 11 residues. Germline V gene sequence: CDR1 WNHNN, CDR2 SYGVQD (reference sequence). The CDR3 loop reads CGAGASYEQYF. In nucleotides, the CDR3 is TGCGGGGCGGGCGCCTCCTACGAGCAGTACTTC.

This clone appeared a few times. The gene calls are TRBV4-1 and TRBJ1-1, with TRBD1 identical over 7 bases. The germline CDR1 and CDR2 sequences are MGHRA and YSYEKL. V shed 1 base, J shed 5 bases, and the junction held 10 bases outside the gene matches. This CDR3 contains 16 residues. DNA of the CDR3: TGCGCCAGCAGCCAAGTAGGAAGGGGGCCTGGAACTGAAGCTTTCTTT. Translating gives CASSQVGRGPGTEAFF.

The chain joins TRBV11-1 to TRBJ2-1; 7 positions match TRBD2. The CDR3 covers 15 residues. Per the germline V gene, CDR1 is SGHAT and CDR2 is FQDESV (reference sequence). V was clipped by 0 bases and J by 8 bases; unmatched bases: 7. The chain's CDR3 is CASSLAAGDLDEQFF. The CDR3 DNA reads TGTGCCAGCAGCTTAGCGGCGGGAGATCTAGATGAGCAGTTCTTC.

The genes are TRBV3-1 (or the pseudogene TRBV3-2) and TRBJ2-1; D may be TRBD2 (5 bases). With 3 bases removed from V and 5 bases from J, the gap between germline ends came to 17 bases. This CDR3 region has 16 residues. Looked up from germline, CDR1 is LGHDT and CDR2 is YNNKEL (reference sequence). The DNA for the CDR3 is TGTGCCAGCAGCCATAGCCCCCCGGGAACACACAATGAGCAGTTCTTC. Its protein product is CASSHSPPGTHNEQFF.

The chain employs TRBV28 and TRBJ2-1; no definite D call. This CDR3 is 12 amino acids long. In germline, CDR1 is MDHEN, CDR2 SYDVKM. The ends were cut back, 6 bases at V and 2 bases at J, with 5 bases in the middle. The CDR3 sequence: CASRLAYNEQFF. The CDR3 region has the DNA TGTGCCAGCAGGCTAGCCTACAATGAGCAGTTCTTC.

V and J are TRBV19 and TRBJ1-1; D uncertain. The germline V gene has CDR1 LNHDA and CDR2 SQIVND (reference sequence). The CDR3 has 16 amino acids. V dropped 8 bases and J dropped 1 base, with 20 bases sitting between them. The CDR3: CASLSEGSPGNTEAFF. The CDR3 DNA reads as TGTGCCAGTCTATCAGAAGGCAGCCCGGGGAACACTGAAGCTTTCTTT.

V is TRBV21-1 and J is TRBJ2-6; the table's D call TRBD2 went unverified against the DNA. TRBV21-1 is reported as a pseudogene. The CDR3 has 19 residues. The CDR3: CASKRREPSYSSGANVLTF. CDR3 nucleotides: TGTGCCAGCAAGCGGAGGGAACCCTCGTATTCCTCTGGGGCCAACGTCCTGACTTTC.

This chain uses TRBV25-1 with TRBJ2-1; TRBD1 matches 9 bases. The CDR3 runs 16 residues. The germline gives CDR1 MGHDK, CDR2 SYGVNS. With V trimmed by 6 bases and J by 3 bases, 9 bases remained unmatched. The CDR3: CASRDTGTGYYNEQFF. CDR3 sequence (DNA): TGTGCCAGCAGGGATACCGGGACAGGGTACTACAATGAGCAGTTCTTC.

The chain joins TRBV25-1 to TRBJ1-4, with 7 positions matching TRBD1. V was clipped by 4 bases and J by 8 bases; unmatched bases: 13. The germline V gene has CDR1 MGHDK and CDR2 SYGVNS. The CDR3 covers 16 residues. The CDR3 loop is CASSGNTGAANEKLFF. CDR3 nucleotides: TGTGCCAGCAGTGGAAATACAGGGGCGGCGAACGAAAAACTGTTTTTT.

The CDR3 region is CASSPAPGASGMTYEQYF. The CDR3 DNA follows: TGTGCCAGCAGTCCCGCCCCCGGGGCTAGCGGGATGACCTACGAGCAGTACTTC. The J gene is TRBJ2-7, the V gene TRBV28; 9 bases align to TRBD2. Losses at the gene ends were 5 bases for V and 2 bases for J; bases not matched to a gene: 16. This CDR3 has 18 residues. Looked up from germline, CDR1 is MDHEN and CDR2 is SYDVKM.

The V gene is TRBV28, the J gene TRBJ1-1; D not certain. The V gene lost 8 bases and the J gene lost 1 base, with 14 bases spanning the gap. The CDR3 is 14 amino acids. From germline, CDR1 is MDHEN and CDR2 SYDVKM. The CDR3 here is CASSVPGENTEAFF. The CDR3 bases are TGTGCCAGCTCAGTCCCCGGAGAGAACACTGAAGCTTTCTTT.

This chain links TRBV5-1 with TRBJ2-5; TRBD1 might be the D (5 bases). With 1 base removed from V and 1 base from J, the gap between germline ends came to 11 bases. The germline V gene has CDR1 SGHRS and CDR2 YFSETQ. This CDR3 comprises 15 residues. The CDR3 is CASSLNSGFQETQYF. The CDR3 DNA is TGCGCCAGCAGCTTGAATTCAGGGTTCCAAGAGACCCAGTACTTC.

This chain uses TRBV6-5 with TRBJ2-2, with TRBD1 matching 7 bases. V lost 7 bases, J lost 7 bases, and 9 bases stayed unmatched. Germline CDR1 is MNHEY and CDR2 is SVGAGI. The CDR3 contains 14 residues. CDR3 sequence: CASNRDSVGGELFF. Written as DNA, the CDR3 is TGTGCCAGCAACCGGGACAGCGTCGGCGGGGAGCTGTTTTTT.

The chain recombines TRBV10-3 with TRBJ1-1; 7 bases fit TRBD1. J gave up 4 bases and V 3 bases, and 8 bases lay outside the gene matches. This CDR3 has 15 amino acids. Per germline, CDR1 ENHRY and CDR2 SYGVKD. CDR3 region: CAISEFIQGGTEAFF. The CDR3 DNA follows: TGTGCCATCAGTGAATTTATTCAGGGGGGCACTGAAGCTTTCTTT.

The gene calls are TRBV28 and TRBJ2-5; TRBD1 is a possible D gene (6 bases). From germline, CDR1 is MDHEN and CDR2 SYDVKM. The CDR3 loop spans 17 amino acids. V shed 6 bases and J shed 1 base, with 21 bases lying between them. The CDR3 region has the DNA TGTGCCAGCAGCGATCTAAAGGACAGCTACCTCCAAGAGACCCAGTACTTC. This sequence encodes CASSDLKDSYLQETQYF.

The chain recombines TRBV30 with TRBJ2-1; D not resolved. V was clipped by 2 bases and J by 0 bases, with 14 bases between them. Germline V gene data show CDR1 as GTSNPN and CDR2 as SVGIG (reference sequence). There are 16 residues in the CDR3. The CDR3 DNA is TGTGCCTGGAGTCCCCCCGGCGGTTACTCCTACAATGAGCAGTTCTTC. It encodes CAWSPPGGYSYNEQFF.

Comments on this clone: The sample has other DNA sequences that encode this CDR3 too. The genes are TRBV15 and TRBJ2-5, with D tentatively TRBD1 (6 bases). V dropped 1 base and J dropped 3 bases, with 9 bases sitting between them. Looked up from germline, CDR1 is LNHNV and CDR2 is YYDKDF (reference sequence). The CDR3 runs to 14 residues. The CDR3: CATSRVPGEETQYF. CDR3 nucleotides: TGTGCCACCAGCAGAGTCCCAGGGGAAGAGACCCAGTACTTC.

The chain joins TRBV7-9 to TRBJ1-2; 8 bases fit TRBD1. J gave up 8 bases and V 8 bases, and 10 bases lay outside the gene matches. Germline CDR1 SEHNR, CDR2 FQNEAQ (reference sequence). CDR3 size: 13 residues. Here the CDR3 DNA reads TGTGCCAGCCTTACTGGACAGGGTAGGGGCTACACCTTC. It is translated as CASLTGQGRGYTF.

The chain has TRBV5-1 and TRBJ2-7; TRBD2 matches at 9 bases. Germline trimming cut 0 bases from V and 5 bases from J; bases unmatched to any gene: 9. The germline CDR1 and CDR2 sequences are SGHRS and YFSETQ. There are 16 residues in the CDR3. CDR3 nucleotide sequence: TGCGCCAGCAGCTTGGGCGGGAGGGCTCAGAGGAACGAGCAGTACTTC. Its protein product is CASSLGGRAQRNEQYF.

The V gene is TRBV28, the J gene TRBJ1-2; a possible D gene is TRBD1 (5 bases). The CDR3 spans 17 residues. V was shortened by 8 bases and J by 5 bases, with 27 bases between the two germline ends. Germline V lookup: CDR1 MDHEN, CDR2 SYDVKM. Here the CDR3 reads CASLQPTRGGVLYGYTF. In DNA, the CDR3 is TGTGCCAGCCTCCAGCCCACCCGGGGGGGAGTGCTGTATGGCTACACCTTC.

The chain has TRBV4-3 and TRBJ2-7, with 7 positions matching TRBD1. This CDR3 has 15 residues. The V gene's germline CDR1 is LGHNA and CDR2 YSLEER. Trimming removed 5 bases from V and 0 bases from J; junction bases left unmatched: 7. The CDR3 DNA is TGCGCCAGCAGCGTAAACGGGGACAGCTCCTACGAGCAGTACTTC. Translation gives CASSVNGDSSYEQYF.

Written as DNA, the CDR3 is TGTGCCAGCAGTCCACAGGGAGGGACTGAAGCTTTCTTT. This codes for CASSPQGGTEAFF. This chain connects TRBV6-2 or TRBV6-3 to TRBJ1-1; possible D gene TRBD1, 6 bases. V lost 5 bases to trimming and J lost 5 bases, with 12 bases between them. The CDR3 is 13 residues long. Germline loops: CDR1 MNHEY, CDR2 SVGEGT.

This clone was recorded only once. The chain is built from TRBV7-9 and TRBJ2-5; 8 bases are a match to TRBD2. The V and J ends lost 2 bases and 3 bases, in that order; junction bases with no gene match: 2. Germline-derived CDR1 and CDR2 are SEHNR and FQNEAQ (reference sequence). The CDR3 length is 14 residues. The CDR3 loop is CASSLSSGKETQYF. CDR3 bases: TGTGCCAGCAGCTTAAGTAGCGGGAAAGAGACCCAGTACTTC.

This chain links TRBV24-1 with TRBJ1-2, with 8 bases that match TRBD1. J gave up 7 bases and V 3 bases, and 6 bases lay outside the gene matches. Germline V gives CDR1 KGHDR, CDR2 SFDVKD. The CDR3 extends over 14 amino acids. In nucleotides, the CDR3 is TGTGCCACCAGTGATGCGACAGGGGCCCCTGGCTACACCTTC. Its translation is CATSDATGAPGYTF.

V and J are TRBV7-2 and TRBJ2-1; D is possibly TRBD2 (6 bases). The V gene lost 2 bases and the J gene lost 7 bases, with 18 bases spanning the gap. The CDR3 loop spans 16 amino acids. The germline CDR1 and CDR2 sequences are SGHTA and FQGNSA. As DNA, the CDR3 is TGTGCCAGCAGCTTAAGGCGGAGGGATAGCAAAAATGAGCAGTTCTTC. It translates to CASSLRRRDSKNEQFF.

The gene calls are TRBV27 and TRBJ2-3; D not certain. This CDR3 is built from 14 residues. The V and J ends lost 3 bases and 3 bases respectively, with 10 bases between them. Germline V gives CDR1 MNHEY, CDR2 SMNVEV (reference sequence). The DNA of the CDR3 is TGTGCCAGCAGTTTCCCCTTTAAAACAGATACGCAGTATTTT. This translates into CASSFPFKTDTQYF.

V is TRBV28 and J is TRBJ2-7; the match to TRBD2 covers 10 bases. The J segment lost 5 bases and the V segment lost 7 bases, leaving 8 bases of the junction unmatched. Germline V lookup: CDR1 MDHEN, CDR2 SYDVKM. The CDR3 totals 14 residues. CDR3 protein: CASTLLAGANEQYF. The DNA of the CDR3 is TGTGCCAGCACCCTCCTAGCGGGAGCAAACGAGCAGTACTTC.

The V and J genes are TRBV7-9 and TRBJ2-2; a weak D match, TRBD2 (5 bases). Germline CDR1 and CDR2: SEHNR and FQNEAQ (reference sequence). The CDR3 loop spans 16 amino acids. The V and J ends lost 5 bases and 2 bases respectively, with 15 bases between them. CDR3 residues: CASSPQSGANTGELFF. The CDR3 DNA follows: TGTGCCAGCAGCCCCCAGAGCGGAGCAAACACCGGGGAGCTGTTTTTT.

The sample holds many counts of this clone. The gene calls are TRBV6-1 and TRBJ2-7; TRBD2 matches at 12 bases. The CDR3 spans 15 residues. Trimming removed 3 bases from V and 0 bases from J; junction bases left unmatched: 0. CDR1 is MNHNS, CDR2 SASEGT, per germline. The CDR3 spells CASSETSGSSYEQYF. Here the CDR3 DNA reads TGTGCCAGCAGTGAGACTAGCGGGAGCTCCTACGAGCAGTACTTC.

The CDR3 reads CASSEALQGYGYTF. CDR3 nucleotides: TGTGCCAGCAGTGAAGCATTACAGGGCTATGGCTACACCTTC. The chain has TRBV6-1 and TRBJ1-2; TRBD1 is a possible D gene (6 bases). CDR3 length: 14 amino acids. The germline V gene encodes CDR1 MNHNS and CDR2 SASEGT. The ends were cut back, 0 bases at V and 4 bases at J, with 9 bases in the middle.